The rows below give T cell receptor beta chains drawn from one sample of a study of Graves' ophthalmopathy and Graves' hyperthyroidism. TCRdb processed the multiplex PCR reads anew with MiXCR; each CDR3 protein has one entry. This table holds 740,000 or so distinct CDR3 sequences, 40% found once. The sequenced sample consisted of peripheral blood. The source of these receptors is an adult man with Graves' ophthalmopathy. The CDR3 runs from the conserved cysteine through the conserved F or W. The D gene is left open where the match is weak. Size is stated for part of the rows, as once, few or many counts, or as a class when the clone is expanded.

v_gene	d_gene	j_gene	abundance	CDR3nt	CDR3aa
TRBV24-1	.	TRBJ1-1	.	TGTGCCACCAAGGGGGCTGAAGCTTTCTTT	CATKGAEAFF
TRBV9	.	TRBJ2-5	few	TGTGCCAGCTCAATTGGGGTGCAAGAGACCCAGTACTTC	CASSIGVQETQYF
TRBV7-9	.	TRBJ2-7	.	TGTGCCAGCAGCTTAACCGCAGGGGCGGTCGAGCAGTACTTC	CASSLTAGAVEQYF
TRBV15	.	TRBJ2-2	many	TGTGCCACCAGCAGCCTTTTAGCAACCGGGGAGCTGTTTTTT	CATSSLLATGELFF
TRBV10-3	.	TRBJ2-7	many	TGTGCCATCAGTGAGTCCTCCTCTTTTTACGAGCAGTACTTC	CAISESSSFYEQYF
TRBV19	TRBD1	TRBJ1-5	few	TGTGCCAGTAGTATACGGCCCAGGGGGGGAAATCAGCCCCAGCATTTT	CASSIRPRGGNQPQHF
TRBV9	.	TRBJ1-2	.	TGTGCCAGCAGCATGTCCCAATATGGCTACACCTTC	CASSMSQYGYTF
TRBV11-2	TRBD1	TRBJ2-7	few	TGTGCCAGCAGCCGAGGACAGGGGGTCGGCTACGAGCAGTACTTC	CASSRGQGVGYEQYF
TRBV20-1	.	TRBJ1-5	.	TGCAGTGGTTTAGGGGGTCTTAATCAGCCCCAGCATTTT	CSGLGGLNQPQHF
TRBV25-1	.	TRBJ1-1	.	TGTGCCAGCAGTGAGTTTGGGGCAGTCTACACTGAAGCTTTCTTT	CASSEFGAVYTEAFF
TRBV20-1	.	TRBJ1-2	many	TGCAGTGCTACCAGGGTAGCTAACTATGGCTACACCTTC	CSATRVANYGYTF
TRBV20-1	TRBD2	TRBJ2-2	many	TGCAGTGCTAGAACGGGGGGGAGGTCGACCGGGGAGCTGTTTTTT	CSARTGGRSTGELFF
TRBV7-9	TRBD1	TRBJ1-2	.	TGTGCCAGCAGTTACCTGGACAGGGGATTTTATGGCTACACCTTC	CASSYLDRGFYGYTF
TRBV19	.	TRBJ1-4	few	TGTGCCAGTACAGGGAGAACTAATGAAAAACTGTTTTTT	CASTGRTNEKLFF
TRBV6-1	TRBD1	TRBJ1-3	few	TGTGCCAGCAGTCGAGAACAGGGGGCTGGAAACACCATATATTTT	CASSREQGAGNTIYF
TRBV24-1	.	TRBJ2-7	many	TGTGCCACCAGTGATTCGAGGCAGGCCGCCTACGAGCAGTACTTC	CATSDSRQAAYEQYF
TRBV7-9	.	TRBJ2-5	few	TGTGCCAGCAGCTTAGGAGATAGGGGGATCCAAGAGACCCAGTACTTC	CASSLGDRGIQETQYF
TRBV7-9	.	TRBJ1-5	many	TGTGCCAGCAGCCAAACAGACGGAAATCAGCCCCAGCATTTT	CASSQTDGNQPQHF
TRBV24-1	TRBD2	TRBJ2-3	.	TGTGCCACCAGTGATAGCGGGGGGGTATCGGATACGCAGTATTTT	CATSDSGGVSDTQYF
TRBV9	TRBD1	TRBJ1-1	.	TGTGCCAGCATCACAGGGGGCCAGACTGAAGCTTTCTTT	CASITGGQTEAFF
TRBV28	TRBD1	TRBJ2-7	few	TGTGCCAGCAAAGCAGGGGGCAAGATGCACGAGCAGTACTTC	CASKAGGKMHEQYF
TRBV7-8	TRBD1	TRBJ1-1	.	TGTGCCAGCAGCTTAAGAACTCCGGGACAGGTGGGCACTGAAGCTTTCTTT	CASSLRTPGQVGTEAFF